A selection of T cell receptor beta chains follows, all from one sample in a study of regulatory T cells in long-lasting Graves disease. TCRdb used MiXCR to reprocess the multiplex PCR reads, holding one entry per CDR3 protein. The repertoire holds hundreds of thousands of distinct CDR3 sequences, with around 16% as singletons. These sequences were also reported in another study, on T cells in Graves' hyperthyroidism and ophthalmopathy.

The input for sequencing was peripheral blood mononuclear cells (PBMCs), taken at new diagnosis, from a patient treated with antithyroid drugs. These receptors came from a woman aged 40 to 49 with Graves disease. The CDR3 runs from the conserved cysteine through the conserved F or W. The order of the fields is D gene, clone size, V gene, J gene, CDR3 DNA, CDR3 protein. D genes are given only for firm matches. Some rows have no size entry. The others give once, few or many, or a class for an expanded clone.

D gene: NA
clone size: NA
V gene: TRBV12-3/TRBV12-4
J gene: TRBJ2-7
CDR3 DNA: TGTGTCAGCCAGGGGTCCTACGAGCAGTACTTC
CDR3 protein: CVSQGSYEQYF

D gene: TRBD1
clone size: many
V gene: TRBV28
J gene: TRBJ1-2
CDR3 DNA: TGTGCCAGCAGAACTACAGGGGGTGACTATGGCTACACCTTC
CDR3 protein: CASRTTGGDYGYTF

D gene: NA
clone size: few
V gene: TRBV2
J gene: TRBJ2-3
CDR3 DNA: TGTGCCAGCACCCACGACGGCGCAGATACGCAGTATTTT
CDR3 protein: CASTHDGADTQYF

D gene: TRBD2
clone size: many
V gene: TRBV11-2
J gene: TRBJ2-5
CDR3 DNA: TGTGCCAGCAGCCCCGGGACTAGCGGGAGGGTCCAAGAGACCCAGTACTTC
CDR3 protein: CASSPGTSGRVQETQYF

D gene: NA
clone size: few
V gene: TRBV10-3
J gene: TRBJ2-1
CDR3 DNA: TGTGCCATCAAGGAGGACTACTCAAATGAGCAGTTCTTC
CDR3 protein: CAIKEDYSNEQFF

D gene: TRBD2
clone size: many
V gene: TRBV28
J gene: TRBJ2-1
CDR3 DNA: TGTGCCAGCGGGACTAGCGGGAGCTATGAGCAGTTCTTC
CDR3 protein: CASGTSGSYEQFF

D gene: TRBD2
clone size: many
V gene: TRBV19
J gene: TRBJ2-7
CDR3 DNA: TGTGCCAGTACTACGGGCGGGAGGAATGAGCAGTACTTC
CDR3 protein: CASTTGGRNEQYF

D gene: NA
clone size: many
V gene: TRBV12-3/TRBV12-4
J gene: TRBJ1-2
CDR3 DNA: TGTGCCAGCAGTTTAGAAGGGAGCGGCTATGGCTACACCTTC
CDR3 protein: CASSLEGSGYGYTF

D gene: TRBD2
clone size: many
V gene: TRBV7-2
J gene: TRBJ2-1
CDR3 DNA: TGTGCCAGCAGCTTAGAGACTAGCGGGAGAAAGCAGTTCTTC
CDR3 protein: CASSLETSGRKQFF

D gene: NA
clone size: few
V gene: TRBV12-3/TRBV12-4
J gene: TRBJ2-2
CDR3 DNA: TGTGCCAGCAGTTTTAGTCCGAGGGGAATAAGATCGAGCGGGGAGCTGTTTTTT
CDR3 protein: CASSFSPRGIRSSGELFF